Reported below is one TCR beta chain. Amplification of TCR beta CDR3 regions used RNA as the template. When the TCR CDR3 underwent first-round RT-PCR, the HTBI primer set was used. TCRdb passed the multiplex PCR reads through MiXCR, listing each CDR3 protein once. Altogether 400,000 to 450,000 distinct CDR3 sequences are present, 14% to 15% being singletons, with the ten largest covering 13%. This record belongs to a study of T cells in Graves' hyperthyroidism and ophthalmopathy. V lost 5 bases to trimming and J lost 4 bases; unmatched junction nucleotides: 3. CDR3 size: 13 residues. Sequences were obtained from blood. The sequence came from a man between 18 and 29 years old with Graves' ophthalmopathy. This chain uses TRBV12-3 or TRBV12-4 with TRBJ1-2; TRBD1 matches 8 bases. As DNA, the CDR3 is TGTGCCAGCAGTAATACAGGGGGCTATGGCTACACCTTC. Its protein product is CASSNTGGYGYTF.